These 21 T cell receptor beta chains share one sample of origin, sequenced in a study of cytomegalovirus exposure and HLA in healthy donors. In the PCR, 60 Vbeta and 13 Jbeta primers were used. The assay was immunoSEQ multiplex PCR, and TCRdb's table has in-frame clones only and misses some. The sample yields about 190,000 clones, roughly 76% seen once. Sequencing was carried out using PBMCs. These receptors were taken from a woman in her twenties or thirties in good health and CMV-seropositive.

The gene calls are TRBV9 and TRBJ1-3; a possible D gene is TRBD1 (5 bases). Per germline, CDR1 SGDLS and CDR2 YYNGEE. The CDR3 runs to 15 residues. The germline V and J ends were trimmed by 0 bases and 2 bases, with 9 bases remaining between them. In DNA, the CDR3 is TGTGCCAGCAGCGTAGCCGGCAGGGCTGGAAACACCATATATTTT. Amino acids: CASSVAGRAGNTIYF.

The chain employs TRBV5-6 and TRBJ1-5; D possibly corresponds to TRBD1 (6 bases). The CDR3 loop spans 15 amino acids. The V gene's germline CDR1 is SGHDT and CDR2 YYEEEE. V was cut by 1 base and J by 3 bases, with 11 bases left in between. The CDR3 reads CASSLTGMHNQPQHF. The CDR3 DNA reads as TGTGCCAGCAGCTTGACAGGGATGCACAATCAGCCCCAGCATTTT.

The V and J genes are TRBV19 and TRBJ2-3, with 7 nucleotides matching TRBD2. Per germline, CDR1 LNHDA and CDR2 SQIVND (reference sequence). This CDR3 contains 16 residues. V shed 7 bases and J 2 bases; nucleotides not matched to a gene: 12. The chain's CDR3 is CASTPGGAGTTDTQYF. The CDR3 DNA reads as TGTGCCAGTACCCCGGGAGGAGCGGGAACCACAGATACGCAGTATTTT.

CDR3 in amino acids: CASRPGVGGGAPGELFF. Here the CDR3 DNA reads TGCGCCAGCAGGCCGGGTGTCGGCGGGGGGGCACCCGGGGAGCTGTTTTTT. This rearrangement joins TRBV5-1 to TRBJ2-2; 9 bases line up with TRBD2. V shed 5 bases and J 6 bases; nucleotides not matched to a gene: 14. The germline V gene encodes CDR1 SGHRS and CDR2 YFSETQ. This CDR3 is built from 17 residues.

V is TRBV14 and J is TRBJ1-2, with a possible D match to TRBD1 (6 bases). The CDR3 spans 13 residues. V shed 9 bases and J shed 5 bases, with 16 bases lying between them. The germline V gene has CDR1 SGHDN and CDR2 FVKESK. The CDR3 sequence: CARSTGKWYGYTF. In nucleotides, the CDR3 is TGTGCCAGGTCGACAGGCAAATGGTATGGCTACACCTTC. Full variable domain (remainder filled in from reference TRBV14 and TRBJ1-2): EAGVTQFPSHSVIEKGQTVTLRCDPISGHDNLYWYRRVMGKEIKFLLHFVKESKQDESGMPNNRFLAERTGGTYSTLKVQPAELEDSGVYFCARSTGKWYGYTFGSGTRLTVV.

J is TRBJ2-5 and V is TRBV4-1; 7 nucleotides match TRBD2. Germline CDR1 MGHRA, CDR2 YSYEKL. The CDR3 is 18 amino acids. The ends lost 4 bases at V and 4 bases at J; junction bases unmatched: 18. The CDR3 sequence is CASSPLGGFGSPGETQYF. In DNA, the CDR3 is TGCGCCAGCAGCCCTCTGGGAGGGTTTGGGAGTCCAGGAGAGACCCAGTACTTC.

The chain links TRBV7-9 to TRBJ1-1; a possible D gene is TRBD1 (5 bases). V was shortened by 5 bases and J by 1 base, with 11 bases between the two germline ends. Germline assignment: CDR1 SEHNR and CDR2 FQNEAQ (reference sequence). The CDR3 totals 14 residues. DNA for the CDR3: TGTGCCAGCAGCCCCGGACACAAGAACACTGAAGCTTTCTTT. This encodes CASSPGHKNTEAFF.

V is TRBV27 and J is TRBJ1-1, with 11 bases fitting TRBD1. The CDR3 covers 16 residues. The germline gives CDR1 MNHEY, CDR2 SMNVEV (reference sequence). After removal of 4 bases from V and 4 bases from J, the junction contained 8 bases not matched to a gene. CDR3 coding DNA: TGTGCCAGCAGTTCGGACAGGGGGCGCGGGAGCACTGAAGCTTTCTTT. Translated: CASSSDRGRGSTEAFF.

V and J are TRBV9 and TRBJ2-2, with D unresolved. This CDR3 has 16 amino acids. Trimming stripped 0 bases from V and 0 bases from J, with 9 bases between. Germline CDR1 and CDR2: SGDLS and YYNGEE. In DNA form, the CDR3 reads TGTGCCAGCAGCGTAGTGGGTAGCCCGAACACCGGGGAGCTGTTTTTT. This translates into CASSVVGSPNTGELFF.

CDR3 region: CASSQERGNRVNYGYTF. In DNA, the CDR3 is TGTGCCAGCAGCCAAGAACGTGGAAACAGGGTGAACTATGGCTACACCTTC. The chain has TRBV4-2 and TRBJ1-2; maybe TRBD1 (6 bases). Germline CDR1 LGHNA, CDR2 YNFKEQ. V lost 0 bases and J lost 2, with 16 bases in between. This CDR3 has 17 amino acids.

The gene calls are TRBV15 and TRBJ1-4; D might be TRBD1 (5 bases). The V end lost 0 bases, the J end lost 7 bases, and 12 bases lay between the germline ends. Germline V gene lookup returns CDR1 LNHNV and CDR2 YYDKDF (reference sequence). The CDR3 is 15 amino acids. The CDR3 sequence: CATSREAGIGEKLFF. In DNA form, the CDR3 reads TGTGCCACCAGCAGAGAGGCAGGGATTGGTGAAAAACTGTTTTTT.

This clone was picked up a small number of times. V gene TRBV10-3 combines with J gene TRBJ2-6, with 7 bases aligning to TRBD1. The CDR3 consists of 15 residues. Germline trimming cut 7 bases from V and 2 bases from J; bases unmatched to any gene: 5. Germline V gene sequence: CDR1 ENHRY, CDR2 SYGVKD. The CDR3 region is CAINSQGAGANVLTF. In DNA form, the CDR3 reads TGTGCCATCAATTCTCAGGGGGCTGGGGCCAACGTCCTGACTTTC.

A single count supports this clone. The chain couples TRBV20-1 to TRBJ2-1; no clear D gene. Trimming removed 4 bases at V and 5 bases at J, with 6 bases between. There are 11 residues in the CDR3. The germline gives CDR1 DFQATT, CDR2 SNEGSKA (reference sequence). The CDR3 nucleotides are TGCAGTGCTATCTCTGACAATGAGCAGTTCTTC. Encoded protein: CSAISDNEQFF.

About this clone itself: The same CDR3 is also encoded by other DNA sequences in this sample. This chain joins TRBV7-2 and TRBJ2-2; 8 bases line up with TRBD2. CDR1 SGHTA and CDR2 FQGNSA come from the germline V gene. CDR3 length: 15 amino acids. V lost 5 bases to trimming and J lost 1 base; unmatched junction nucleotides: 3. The CDR3 nucleotides are TGTGCCAGCAGCCGGCTAGCGGGGAACACCGGGGAGCTGTTTTTT. Amino acids: CASSRLAGNTGELFF.

This clone was counted ten times or more. The chain links TRBV4-3 to TRBJ2-1, with 9 bases fitting TRBD2. The V gene end was trimmed by 4 bases and the J gene end by 0 bases; junction bases not matched to a gene: 1. The germline V gene encodes CDR1 LGHNA and CDR2 YSLEER. The CDR3 loop spans 15 amino acids. The CDR3 reads CASSPSGDSYNEQFF. In nucleotides, the CDR3 is TGCGCCAGCAGCCCTAGCGGGGACTCCTACAATGAGCAGTTCTTC.

The chain combines TRBV11-3 with TRBJ2-7; 7 bases fit TRBD2. Trimming removed 0 bases from V and 4 bases from J; junction bases left unmatched: 3. The V gene's germline CDR1 is SGHNT and CDR2 YENEEA. The CDR3 consists of 14 residues. CDR3 loop: CASSLEGGSYEQYF. CDR3 coding DNA: TGTGCCAGCAGCTTAGAGGGGGGGTCTTACGAGCAGTACTTC.

V is TRBV13 and J is TRBJ2-7, with 11 bases aligning to TRBD1. Germline CDR1 and CDR2: PRHDT and FYEKMQ (reference sequence). Losses at the gene ends were 5 bases for V and 6 bases for J; bases not matched to a gene: 9. The CDR3 has 15 residues. The CDR3 reads CASSGRDRGSREQYF. The CDR3 bases are TGTGCCAGCAGCGGCCGGGACAGGGGGAGTCGCGAGCAGTACTTC.

The V and J genes are TRBV15 and TRBJ2-7; 11 nucleotides line up with TRBD2. The CDR3 spans 16 residues. Germline assignment: CDR1 LNHNV and CDR2 YYDKDF (reference sequence). V was clipped by 0 bases and J by 6 bases; unmatched bases: 7. The CDR3 sequence: CATSRDSLAGASEQYF. CDR3 in DNA: TGTGCCACCAGCAGAGATTCACTAGCGGGAGCGAGCGAGCAGTACTTC.

The chain combines TRBV28 with TRBJ2-3, with 12 nucleotides matching TRBD2. There are 16 residues in the CDR3. V was clipped by 5 bases and J by 2 bases; unmatched bases: 5. The germline V gene encodes CDR1 MDHEN and CDR2 SYDVKM. The CDR3 loop is CASSTRLAGDTDTQYF. The CDR3, as DNA: TGTGCCAGCAGTACCCGACTAGCGGGAGACACAGATACGCAGTATTTT.

The chain employs TRBV7-9 and TRBJ2-3; a possible D gene is TRBD1 (5 bases). This CDR3 comprises 16 residues. Trimming took 1 base from V and 1 from J, leaving 12 bases between them. Per germline, CDR1 SEHNR and CDR2 FQNEAQ (reference sequence). The CDR3 is CASSLGLGVGTDTQYF. CDR3 coding DNA: TGTGCCAGCAGCTTAGGGCTAGGGGTGGGCACAGATACGCAGTATTTT.

This clone appeared a single time. V usage is TRBV19 and J usage is TRBJ2-6; D is unresolved. The CDR3 runs to 16 residues. Trimming took 4 bases from V and 0 from J, leaving 10 bases between them. CDR1 is LNHDA and CDR2 is SQIVND in the germline V gene (reference sequence). CDR3 DNA sequence: TGTGCCAGTAGTAAGAGGCTGGTCTCTGGGGCCAACGTCCTGACTTTC. As protein: CASSKRLVSGANVLTF.